The sequence of this T cell receptor (beta chain) was determined in a study of vaccination and CD4 T cells after COVID-19. Turning to the study itself: At a median around 65 days (range 14 to 241) after dose two, post-vaccine samples were obtained. Overlapping spike pools from SARS-CoV-2 and HCoV-NL63, HCoV-OC43 and HCoV-229E served as culture stimuli. Study-level points and caveats: Investigators enrolled relatively few convalescent patients and included no early post-infection timepoints.

The CDR3 runs 16 residues. The V gene's germline CDR1 is DFQATT and CDR2 SNEGSKA (reference sequence). V was clipped by 0 bases and J by 2 bases; unmatched bases: 5. The time point here: late sampling 161 to 241 days after vaccination in three convalescent patients. Regarding treatment: roughly 10-day PBMC culture with coronavirus spike peptide pools or control peptides (ViraFEST assay). Positive PCR dates ranged from March to December 2020; these dates predated US Alpha, Beta and Delta variants. Oncomine TCR Beta short-read sequencing was applied to DNA from cultured CD4+ T cells. TCRdb independently ran MiXCR on the PCR reads; one entry per CDR3 protein. The table shows 20,000 to 25,000 distinct CDR3 sequences, with about 31% occurring only once. This clonotype came up a few times. What it recognizes is unknown.

The receptor was derived from a human donor who had recovered from COVID-19. The chain employs TRBV20-1 and TRBJ2-7; 12 bases align to TRBD2. The sample in question was CD4+ T cells from blood, cultured in vitro, obtained about 7 months after SARS-CoV-2 vaccination. The chain's CDR3 is CSARDPGLAGTYEQYF. The CDR3 bases are TGCAGTGCTAGAGATCCGGGACTAGCGGGTACCTACGAGCAGTACTTC.